These T cell receptor beta chains were read from a single sample in a study of blood T cell repertoires in COVID-19. Sequenced by immunoSEQ multiplex PCR; TCRdb stores in-frame clones only, minus some. The sample shows approximately 270,000 clones, around 93% of them seen only once. The source material was PBMCs or T cells enriched from blood (not recorded which). These receptors were taken from a human donor in a cohort exposed to, infected with or recovered from COVID-19 (not recorded which). The donor label of this sample is uncertain. Both conserved end residues are part of each CDR3. D genes are given only for firm matches. Only some rows state a clone size, as once, few, many or a class for expanded clones.

d_call: .
j_call: TRBJ1-2
v_call: TRBV30
clone_size: once
cdr3_nt: TGTGCCTGGAGTCCTACAGGAGACTATGGCTACACCTTC
cdr3_aa: CAWSPTGDYGYTF

d_call: TRBD2
j_call: TRBJ2-5
v_call: TRBV7-2
clone_size: .
cdr3_nt: TGTGCCAGCAGCTTAGCGCGCCCCGCCGGACTAGCTCGCGAGACCCAGTACTTC
cdr3_aa: CASSLARPAGLARETQYF

d_call: .
j_call: TRBJ1-2
v_call: TRBV30
clone_size: .
cdr3_nt: TGTGCCTCAGGGAGGCAGCCTAACTATGGCTACACCTTC
cdr3_aa: CASGRQPNYGYTF

d_call: .
j_call: TRBJ1-5
v_call: TRBV19
clone_size: .
cdr3_nt: TGTGCCAGTAAAGGGGATTATAGCAATCAGCCCCAGCATTTT
cdr3_aa: CASKGDYSNQPQHF

d_call: .
j_call: TRBJ2-3
v_call: TRBV6-2/TRBV6-3
clone_size: .
cdr3_nt: TGTGCCAGCAGTGACGGGGTTACGCAGTATTTT
cdr3_aa: CASSDGVTQYF

d_call: TRBD1
j_call: TRBJ1-2
v_call: TRBV5-6
clone_size: .
cdr3_nt: TGTGCCAGCAGCCTGGGACAGGCCCTCTACACCTTC
cdr3_aa: CASSLGQALYTF

d_call: TRBD1
j_call: TRBJ2-2
v_call: TRBV6-5
clone_size: once
cdr3_nt: TGTGCCAGCAGTTTACAGGGGTCCGGGGAGCTGTTTTTT
cdr3_aa: CASSLQGSGELFF

d_call: TRBD1
j_call: TRBJ1-4
v_call: TRBV5-1
clone_size: .
cdr3_nt: TGCGCCAGCAGCTTGGGGACAGGGACTAATGAAAAACTGTTTTTT
cdr3_aa: CASSLGTGTNEKLFF

d_call: .
j_call: TRBJ2-7
v_call: TRBV30
clone_size: .
cdr3_nt: TGTGCCTGGAGTGTACATACCCGCTCCGAGCAGTACTTC
cdr3_aa: CAWSVHTRSEQYF

d_call: .
j_call: TRBJ1-5
v_call: TRBV4-3
clone_size: .
cdr3_nt: TGCGCCAGCAGCCAAGGGGCAGGGTTTCAGCCCCAGCATTTT
cdr3_aa: CASSQGAGFQPQHF

d_call: TRBD2
j_call: TRBJ2-3
v_call: TRBV11-1
clone_size: .
cdr3_nt: TGTGCCAGCAGCTTAGAGTGGGGGGGGTACGAAAATACGCAGTATTTT
cdr3_aa: CASSLEWGGYENTQYF

d_call: .
j_call: TRBJ2-3
v_call: TRBV12-5
clone_size: .
cdr3_nt: TGTGCTAGTGGTTTGCTGGATACGCAGTATTTT
cdr3_aa: CASGLLDTQYF

d_call: .
j_call: TRBJ2-2
v_call: TRBV19
clone_size: .
cdr3_nt: TGTGCCAGTTCCAATCCGGCGGACACAGGCGGAACCGGGGAGCTGTTTTTT
cdr3_aa: CASSNPADTGGTGELFF

d_call: .
j_call: TRBJ2-2
v_call: TRBV7-3
clone_size: .
cdr3_nt: TGTGCCAGCAGCTTAATGGGAGCCGGGGAGCTGTTTTTT
cdr3_aa: CASSLMGAGELFF

d_call: TRBD2
j_call: TRBJ2-2
v_call: TRBV7-3
clone_size: .
cdr3_nt: TGTGCCAGCAGCGGACTAGCGGGGGCCTCCGGCGGGGAGCTGTTTTTT
cdr3_aa: CASSGLAGASGGELFF

d_call: .
j_call: TRBJ2-3
v_call: TRBV5-3
clone_size: .
cdr3_nt: TGTGCCAGAAGCCCGACAAGCACAGATACGCAGTATTTT
cdr3_aa: CARSPTSTDTQYF

d_call: .
j_call: TRBJ1-2
v_call: TRBV5-1
clone_size: .
cdr3_nt: TGCGCCAGCAGCTTTGCCGGGGGTAACTATGGCTACACCTTC
cdr3_aa: CASSFAGGNYGYTF

d_call: TRBD2
j_call: TRBJ2-4
v_call: TRBV6-2/TRBV6-3
clone_size: .
cdr3_nt: TGTGCCAGCAGTTTAATAGCGGGAGCCAAAAACATTCAGTACTTC
cdr3_aa: CASSLIAGAKNIQYF

d_call: TRBD2
j_call: TRBJ2-1
v_call: TRBV27
clone_size: .
cdr3_nt: TGTGCCAGCAGTTGGAGCGCTAGCGGGGGGGATAATGAGCAGTTCTTC
cdr3_aa: CASSWSASGGDNEQFF

d_call: .
j_call: TRBJ1-2
v_call: TRBV4-3
clone_size: .
cdr3_nt: TGCGCCAGCAGCCCCGAGGGCGTTAACTATGGCTACACCTTC
cdr3_aa: CASSPEGVNYGYTF

d_call: .
j_call: TRBJ2-5
v_call: TRBV4-3
clone_size: once
cdr3_nt: TGCGCCAGCAGCCAAGATTCGGGAGTTGCGGAGACCCAGTACTTC
cdr3_aa: CASSQDSGVAETQYF

d_call: TRBD2
j_call: TRBJ2-3
v_call: TRBV15
clone_size: .
cdr3_nt: TGTGCCACCAGCAGAGATCCAGCGGGGGGGTCAAATACGCAGTATTTT
cdr3_aa: CATSRDPAGGSNTQYF

d_call: .
j_call: TRBJ2-7
v_call: TRBV5-1
clone_size: once
cdr3_nt: TGCGCCAGCAGCTTGGCCGTGACAGCCTCCAACTCCTACGAGCAGTACTTC
cdr3_aa: CASSLAVTASNSYEQYF

d_call: .
j_call: TRBJ1-1
v_call: TRBV19
clone_size: .
cdr3_nt: TGTGCCAGTAGTATAGCCTCAAGGGAGGCTTTCTTT
cdr3_aa: CASSIASREAFF

d_call: .
j_call: TRBJ2-7
v_call: TRBV29-1
clone_size: .
cdr3_nt: TGCAGCGTTGTCTGGGGCAAATCCTACGAGCAGTACTTC
cdr3_aa: CSVVWGKSYEQYF

d_call: TRBD2
j_call: TRBJ2-1
v_call: TRBV19
clone_size: .
cdr3_nt: TGTGCCAGTCGGACTAGCGGGGGATACAATGAGCAGTTCTTC
cdr3_aa: CASRTSGGYNEQFF

d_call: TRBD1
j_call: TRBJ2-2
v_call: TRBV5-1
clone_size: .
cdr3_nt: TGCGCCAGCAGCTTAAGGGGGCAGGGGGCACGAACCGGGGAGCTGTTTTTT
cdr3_aa: CASSLRGQGARTGELFF

d_call: TRBD2
j_call: TRBJ2-2
v_call: TRBV7-2
clone_size: .
cdr3_nt: TGTGCCAGCAGCTTAGTGGCGGGAGACACCGGGGAGCTGTTTTTT
cdr3_aa: CASSLVAGDTGELFF

d_call: .
j_call: TRBJ2-7
v_call: TRBV30
clone_size: .
cdr3_nt: TGTGCCTGTTCCGGGGGAGGATCCGAGCAGTACTTC
cdr3_aa: CACSGGGSEQYF

d_call: TRBD1
j_call: TRBJ2-1
v_call: TRBV29-1
clone_size: once
cdr3_nt: TGCAGCGTTGAAGATTGGGGACAGGGTTACAATGAGCAGTTCTTC
cdr3_aa: CSVEDWGQGYNEQFF

d_call: .
j_call: TRBJ1-4
v_call: TRBV13
clone_size: .
cdr3_nt: TGTGCCAGCAGCTTAAAAAGCCGGGAGTTTGAAAAACTGTTTTTT
cdr3_aa: CASSLKSREFEKLFF

d_call: .
j_call: TRBJ1-2
v_call: TRBV27
clone_size: .
cdr3_nt: TGTGCCAGCAGTTTGGGCCCTGCCCCCACCTATGGCTACACCTTC
cdr3_aa: CASSLGPAPTYGYTF

d_call: TRBD2
j_call: TRBJ2-7
v_call: TRBV7-8
clone_size: .
cdr3_nt: TGTGCCAGCAGCCGACTAGCGGGGTACGAGCAGTACTTC
cdr3_aa: CASSRLAGYEQYF

d_call: .
j_call: TRBJ1-5
v_call: TRBV6-4
clone_size: .
cdr3_nt: TGTGCCAGCAGTGACTCGAGGGTGGGGGGAGGATTTAGCCATCAGCCCCAGCATTTT
cdr3_aa: CASSDSRVGGGFSHQPQHF

d_call: .
j_call: TRBJ2-7
v_call: TRBV6-2/TRBV6-3
clone_size: .
cdr3_nt: TGTGCCAGCAGTTACACACTCGACAGGTCCTACGAGCAGTACTTC
cdr3_aa: CASSYTLDRSYEQYF

d_call: .
j_call: TRBJ1-5
v_call: TRBV10-1
clone_size: .
cdr3_nt: TGCGCCAGCAGTGAGGCTAAGCAGCCCCAGCATTTT
cdr3_aa: CASSEAKQPQHF

d_call: .
j_call: TRBJ1-2
v_call: TRBV9
clone_size: .
cdr3_nt: TGTGCCAGCAGCCCAACGGACAGCTATGGCTACACCTTC
cdr3_aa: CASSPTDSYGYTF

d_call: .
j_call: TRBJ1-2
v_call: TRBV3-1/TRBV3-2
clone_size: .
cdr3_nt: TGTGCCAGCAGCCACGGGAAAACTGCTGCTAACTATGGCTACACCTTC
cdr3_aa: CASSHGKTAANYGYTF

d_call: .
j_call: TRBJ1-1
v_call: TRBV29-1
clone_size: .
cdr3_nt: TGCAGCGTCCTACGACAGTTAAACACTGAAGCTTTCTTT
cdr3_aa: CSVLRQLNTEAFF

d_call: TRBD1
j_call: TRBJ2-7
v_call: TRBV6-5
clone_size: .
cdr3_nt: TGTGCCAGCAGAGACCCAGGGGGTCCTCTCGAGCAGTACTTC
cdr3_aa: CASRDPGGPLEQYF

d_call: TRBD2
j_call: TRBJ2-3
v_call: TRBV24-1
clone_size: .
cdr3_nt: TGTGCCACCAACCCCGGGGGGGCGCAGGATACGCAGTATTTT
cdr3_aa: CATNPGGAQDTQYF

d_call: .
j_call: TRBJ1-2
v_call: TRBV6-1
clone_size: .
cdr3_nt: TGTGCCAGCAGTGAAGGCCGAACAGGGTTTTTCTATGGCTACACCTTC
cdr3_aa: CASSEGRTGFFYGYTF

d_call: TRBD1
j_call: TRBJ1-5
v_call: TRBV6-5
clone_size: once
cdr3_nt: TGTGCCAGCACCTCACAGGGGGTAGGGGGTCAGCCCCAGCATTTT
cdr3_aa: CASTSQGVGGQPQHF

d_call: .
j_call: TRBJ2-1
v_call: TRBV21-1
clone_size: .
cdr3_nt: TGTGCCAGCGTGGGACAGGGGGAGTTCAATGAGCAGTTCTTC
cdr3_aa: CASVGQGEFNEQFF

d_call: TRBD1
j_call: TRBJ2-2
v_call: TRBV5-8
clone_size: .
cdr3_nt: TGTGCCAGCAGCAGGGGACAGGGTGGTCCCGGGGAGCTGTTTTTT
cdr3_aa: CASSRGQGGPGELFF

d_call: TRBD2
j_call: TRBJ2-5
v_call: TRBV7-3
clone_size: .
cdr3_nt: TGTGCCAGCAGCCGGACTAGGGAAGAGACCCAGTACTTC
cdr3_aa: CASSRTREETQYF

d_call: .
j_call: TRBJ1-4
v_call: TRBV11-2
clone_size: .
cdr3_nt: TGTGCCAGCAGAAAAACTCGCGCCGGTCGGGGTAATGAAAAACTGTTTTTT
cdr3_aa: CASRKTRAGRGNEKLFF

d_call: TRBD1
j_call: TRBJ2-3
v_call: TRBV19
clone_size: .
cdr3_nt: TGTGCCAGTAGTAGTACAGGGGCAGATACGCAGTATTTT
cdr3_aa: CASSSTGADTQYF

d_call: .
j_call: TRBJ2-1
v_call: TRBV19
clone_size: .
cdr3_nt: TGTGCCAGTAGTAGGGTAGCGAGGGCCTACAATGAGCAGTTCTTC
cdr3_aa: CASSRVARAYNEQFF

d_call: .
j_call: TRBJ1-1
v_call: TRBV11-2
clone_size: .
cdr3_nt: TGTGCCAGCAGCTTTATCGGGGGGCAGAACACTGAAGCTTTCTTT
cdr3_aa: CASSFIGGQNTEAFF

d_call: .
j_call: TRBJ1-2
v_call: TRBV3-1/TRBV3-2
clone_size: .
cdr3_nt: TGTGCCAGCAGCCAAGCAGGGAAGTATGGCTACACCTTC
cdr3_aa: CASSQAGKYGYTF

d_call: .
j_call: TRBJ2-1
v_call: TRBV5-4
clone_size: .
cdr3_nt: TGTGCCAGCAAGAGGCAGGGCGGCTCCTACAATGAGCAGTTCTTC
cdr3_aa: CASKRQGGSYNEQFF

d_call: .
j_call: TRBJ1-6
v_call: TRBV4-1
clone_size: .
cdr3_nt: TGCGCCAGCAGCCGGATTAGCCAGGGAAGTTATTCACCCCTCCACTTT
cdr3_aa: CASSRISQGSYSPLHF

d_call: .
j_call: TRBJ2-3
v_call: TRBV29-1
clone_size: .
cdr3_nt: TGCAGCGTCCCAATCCTTTCGACACACCCGGCGCAGTATTTT
cdr3_aa: CSVPILSTHPAQYF

d_call: .
j_call: TRBJ2-5
v_call: TRBV19
clone_size: .
cdr3_nt: TGTGCCAGTAGTATGCAGGTCCGGGAGACCCAGTACTTC
cdr3_aa: CASSMQVRETQYF

d_call: .
j_call: TRBJ2-7
v_call: TRBV10-3
clone_size: .
cdr3_nt: TGTGCCATCAGTGAGAAGGGGCTCTACGAGCAGTACTTC
cdr3_aa: CAISEKGLYEQYF

d_call: .
j_call: TRBJ2-7
v_call: TRBV5-5
clone_size: .
cdr3_nt: TGTGCCAGCAGCTTAGTGGCAGGACATCGCGAGCAGTACTTC
cdr3_aa: CASSLVAGHREQYF

d_call: .
j_call: TRBJ1-2
v_call: TRBV9
clone_size: .
cdr3_nt: TGTGCCAGCAGCGTTGGTCGGGAAAAGATCGGCAGCTACACCTTC
cdr3_aa: CASSVGREKIGSYTF

d_call: TRBD1
j_call: TRBJ1-1
v_call: TRBV5-1
clone_size: .
cdr3_nt: TGCGCCAGCAGACGAGGCCTCAGGGGGCTACAGCCTGAAGCTTTCTTT
cdr3_aa: CASRRGLRGLQPEAFF

d_call: .
j_call: TRBJ2-5
v_call: TRBV6-5
clone_size: .
cdr3_nt: TGTGCCAGCAGGGACACGAAGACCCAGTACTTC
cdr3_aa: CASRDTKTQYF